A selection of T cell receptor beta chains follows, all from one sample in a study of regulatory T cells in long-lasting Graves disease. TCRdb ran MiXCR on the multiplex PCR reads and lists one entry per CDR3 protein. The sample holds roughly 300,000 distinct CDR3 sequences, 22% seen once. The starting material was peripheral blood mononuclear cells (PBMCs), obtained when the disease was refractory, from a patient treated with antithyroid drugs. The receptors were gathered from a female donor with Graves disease. The CDR3 runs from the conserved cysteine through the conserved F or W. D genes are given only for firm matches. The size of a clone is reported for some rows only, either as once, few or many, or as a class for expanded clones.

v_call	clone_size	j_call	d_call	cdr3_aa	cdr3_nt
TRBV27	few	TRBJ2-7	-	CASSLSSGYYEQYF	TGTGCCAGCAGTTTATCTAGCGGTTACTACGAGCAGTACTTC
TRBV7-9	-	TRBJ2-7	TRBD1	CASSPKGQAYEQYF	TGTGCCAGCAGCCCTAAGGGACAGGCCTACGAGCAGTACTTC
TRBV19	few	TRBJ1-1	-	CASSEGHYTEAFF	TGTGCCAGTAGTGAGGGACACTACACTGAAGCTTTCTTT
TRBV27	many	TRBJ2-5	-	CASSGSETQYF	TGTGCCAGCAGCGGTTCGGAGACCCAGTACTTC
TRBV28	-	TRBJ2-2	-	CASSFGLGELFF	TGTGCCAGCAGTTTTGGGCTTGGGGAGCTGTTTTTT
TRBV3-1	-	TRBJ1-4	-	CASSQKRDGWNEKLFF	TGTGCCAGCAGCCAAAAGAGGGACGGGTGGAATGAAAAACTGTTTTTT
TRBV12-3/TRBV12-4	many	TRBJ1-1	TRBD1	CASSSQQGAGTEAFF	TGTGCCAGCAGTTCCCAACAGGGGGCAGGGACTGAAGCTTTCTTT
TRBV5-1	-	TRBJ2-1	TRBD2	CASSLWTSGASYNEQFF	TGCGCCAGCAGCTTGTGGACTAGCGGTGCCTCCTACAATGAGCAGTTCTTC
TRBV30	-	TRBJ2-5	-	CAWSVQAETQYF	TGTGCCTGGAGTGTGCAGGCGGAGACCCAGTACTTC
TRBV6-1	few	TRBJ1-4	-	CASRHTENNEKLFF	TGTGCCAGCAGACATACAGAAAATAATGAAAAACTGTTTTTT
TRBV6-5	many	TRBJ2-7	-	CASSYGGSTSYEQYF	TGTGCCAGCAGTTATGGGGGATCAACTTCCTACGAGCAGTACTTC
TRBV7-9	many	TRBJ1-4	TRBD1	CASSYNTGTVGEKLFF	TGTGCCAGCAGCTACAACACCGGGACAGTGGGTGAAAAACTGTTTTTT
TRBV6-1	many	TRBJ1-1	TRBD1	CASSQTTGGNTEAFF	TGTGCCAGCAGTCAGACGACAGGGGGGAACACTGAAGCTTTCTTT
TRBV7-9	-	TRBJ1-1	-	CASSLDVVNTEAFF	TGTGCCAGCAGCTTAGACGTAGTGAACACTGAAGCTTTCTTT
TRBV5-8	-	TRBJ2-1	-	CASSLNKPSLTQGNEQFF	TGTGCCAGCAGCTTGAACAAACCCTCCCTTACCCAGGGGAATGAGCAGTTCTTC
TRBV2	many	TRBJ2-2	-	CASSATRRDTGELFF	TGTGCCAGCAGTGCGACTAGAAGGGATACCGGGGAGCTGTTTTTT
TRBV7-2	-	TRBJ2-3	-	CASRPHSTDTQYF	TGTGCCAGCAGGCCACATAGCACAGATACGCAGTATTTT
TRBV2	-	TRBJ2-7	TRBD2	CASSLAPHSGRAYEQYF	TGTGCCAGCAGCTTAGCCCCCCATAGCGGGAGGGCCTACGAGCAGTACTTC
TRBV7-2	few	TRBJ2-7	TRBD2	CASSLVSGGRVEQYF	TGTGCCAGCAGCTTAGTTAGTGGCGGGAGGGTTGAGCAGTACTTC
TRBV6-2/TRBV6-3	once	TRBJ2-1	-	CASSYPRLGESSYNEQFF	TGTGCCAGCAGTTACCCCCGACTCGGGGAGAGCTCCTACAATGAGCAGTTCTTC
TRBV6-2/TRBV6-3	few	TRBJ1-1	-	CASSYLQGRSDTEAFF	TGTGCCAGCAGTTACCTGCAGGGGCGATCAGACACTGAAGCTTTCTTT
TRBV7-9	many	TRBJ2-7	-	CASSSDDGGPYEQYF	TGTGCCAGCAGCTCCGACGACGGGGGTCCCTACGAGCAGTACTTC
TRBV5-1	few	TRBJ2-5	-	CASSPMRASAETQYF	TGCGCCAGCAGCCCGATGAGGGCCTCGGCGGAGACCCAGTACTTC
TRBV11-2	-	TRBJ2-1	-	CASSLTPGDDEQFF	TGTGCCAGCAGCTTAACTCCGGGAGACGATGAGCAGTTCTTC
TRBV28	few	TRBJ1-5	-	CASSLFGRDNQPQHF	TGTGCCAGCAGTTTATTCGGCAGGGACAATCAGCCCCAGCATTTT
TRBV30	-	TRBJ1-1	-	CAWEGGGLSEAFF	TGTGCCTGGGAAGGGGGGGGGCTCAGTGAAGCTTTCTTT
TRBV19	once	TRBJ2-5	TRBD2	CASGPGLEETQYF	TGTGCCAGTGGACCGGGACTAGAAGAGACCCAGTACTTC
TRBV3-1	few	TRBJ1-3	-	CASSYRSAGNTIYF	TGTGCCAGCAGCTACAGGTCGGCTGGAAACACCATATATTTT
TRBV5-4	-	TRBJ2-5	-	CASSLNNLGNSGETQYF	TGTGCCAGCAGCTTGAATAACCTGGGAAATTCTGGAGAGACCCAGTACTTC
TRBV6-5	many	TRBJ2-7	TRBD2	CASSSVAGADLSQYF	TGTGCCAGCAGTTCCGTAGCGGGAGCGGACCTATCGCAGTACTTC
TRBV19	-	TRBJ2-2	TRBD2	CASSIGLAGAPGELFF	TGTGCCAGTAGTATAGGGCTAGCGGGAGCCCCCGGGGAGCTGTTTTTT
TRBV6-1	-	TRBJ2-7	TRBD2	CASSTGSSGGREQYF	TGTGCCAGCAGTACGGGGTCTAGCGGAGGGAGAGAGCAGTACTTC
TRBV20-1	many	TRBJ2-1	TRBD2	CSARGLAGVNEQFF	TGCAGTGCTAGGGGACTAGCGGGAGTAAATGAGCAGTTCTTC
TRBV2	-	TRBJ2-1	TRBD2	CASSEGTSGYNEQFF	TGTGCCAGCTCCGAGGGGACTAGCGGTTACAATGAGCAGTTCTTC
TRBV20-1	-	TRBJ2-1	TRBD1	CSATSGTGLYNEQFF	TGCAGTGCTACCTCCGGGACAGGGCTCTACAATGAGCAGTTCTTC
TRBV29-1	-	TRBJ2-5	-	CSVDLQGTQYF	TGCAGCGTTGACCTACAAGGGACCCAGTACTTC
TRBV6-2/TRBV6-3	-	TRBJ2-5	-	CASREDPQRETQYF	TGTGCCAGCAGGGAGGACCCCCAGCGGGAGACCCAGTACTTC
TRBV5-4	few	TRBJ2-5	-	CASSLIEGQGTQYF	TGTGCCAGCAGCCTCATTGAGGGGCAGGGGACCCAGTACTTC
TRBV27	-	TRBJ2-3	-	CASSLGDGRAGPGTQYF	TGTGCCAGCAGTTTAGGGGACGGACGGGCGGGACCGGGTACGCAGTATTTT
TRBV11-2	many	TRBJ2-7	-	CASSLGKGGYSYEQYF	TGTGCCAGCAGCTTAGGTAAAGGGGGTTACTCCTACGAGCAGTACTTC
TRBV6-1	many	TRBJ2-7	TRBD1	CASRPGQGSSYEQYF	TGTGCCAGCAGGCCCGGACAGGGGAGCTCCTACGAGCAGTACTTC
TRBV19	-	TRBJ2-7	-	CASSIFTGFSYEQYF	TGTGCCAGTAGTATTTTTACAGGGTTTAGCTACGAGCAGTACTTC
TRBV9	many	TRBJ2-7	TRBD2	CASSVDVRGLAEQYF	TGTGCCAGCAGCGTAGATGTGCGAGGACTAGCGGAGCAGTACTTC
TRBV20-1	many	TRBJ1-5	-	CSARDASSPSNQPQHF	TGCAGTGCTAGAGATGCTTCAAGTCCCAGCAATCAGCCCCAGCATTTT
TRBV20-1	few	TRBJ2-3	-	CSASKLDDTQYF	TGCAGTGCCTCGAAACTCGACGATACGCAGTATTTT
TRBV27	few	TRBJ2-3	TRBD2	CASSLGLAGGGDTQYF	TGTGCCAGCAGCCTCGGACTAGCGGGAGGTGGAGATACGCAGTATTTT
TRBV7-9	-	TRBJ1-6	-	CASSLVPTGESYNSPLHF	TGTGCCAGCAGCTTAGTACCGACAGGAGAATCCTATAATTCACCCCTCCACTTT
TRBV7-2	many	TRBJ2-4	TRBD1	CASSSGQGPKNIQYF	TGTGCCAGCAGCTCGGGACAGGGACCCAAAAACATTCAGTACTTC
TRBV20-1	few	TRBJ2-7	TRBD1	CSARDRDSEQYF	TGCAGTGCTAGGGACAGGGACAGCGAGCAGTACTTC
TRBV9	-	TRBJ2-5	-	CASSVGGAVQETQYF	TGTGCCAGCAGCGTAGGGGGAGCAGTTCAAGAGACCCAGTACTTC
TRBV18	few	TRBJ2-5	TRBD2	CASSPGRVGETQYF	TGTGCCAGCTCACCAGGGAGGGTAGGAGAGACCCAGTACTTC
TRBV28	many	TRBJ1-5	-	CASSLITDAQPQHF	TGTGCCAGCAGTTTAATCACCGACGCTCAGCCCCAGCATTTT
TRBV11-2	many	TRBJ2-7	TRBD2	CASSTGTSGRQNYEQYF	TGTGCCAGCAGCACCGGGACTAGCGGGAGGCAAAACTACGAGCAGTACTTC
TRBV7-9	few	TRBJ2-2	-	CASTFLAGTGELFF	TGTGCCAGCACCTTCCTGGCAGGGACCGGGGAGCTGTTTTTT
TRBV30	few	TRBJ2-7	TRBD1	CAWSSQGAGFSYEQYF	TGTGCCTGGAGTAGTCAGGGGGCTGGGTTCTCCTACGAGCAGTACTTC
TRBV7-9	many	TRBJ2-5	-	CASSLDGGQETQYF	TGTGCCAGCAGCTTAGACGGAGGTCAAGAGACCCAGTACTTC
TRBV7-9	many	TRBJ1-1	-	CASSSEGLAFF	TGTGCCAGCAGCAGTGAGGGTTTAGCTTTCTTT
TRBV28	many	TRBJ1-5	-	CASSFRADQPQHF	TGTGCCAGCAGTTTTAGAGCCGATCAGCCCCAGCATTTT
TRBV6-1	once	TRBJ2-1	-	CASWGPPGNEQLF	TGTGCCAGCTGGGGACCGCCTGGGAATGAGCAGCTCTTC